The rows below give T cell receptor beta chains drawn from one sample of a study of T-cell memory formation after mild COVID-19. From the 5' RACE reads, TCRdb called clonotypes with MiXCR, one entry per CDR3 protein. The sample holds fewer than 300,000 distinct CDR3 sequences, 15% to 20% seen once. What was sequenced was PBMCs or a T cell subset sorted from them (not recorded which). These receptor sequences come from a man aged 18 to 29 who had mild COVID-19 (a few samples of this study predate the infection). Cell type and time point are not known. The CDR3 runs from the conserved cysteine through the conserved F or W. The D gene is left open where the match is weak. Only some rows state a clone size, as once, few, many or a class for expanded clones.

V gene: TRBV12-3/TRBV12-4; D gene: TRBD2; clone size: few; J gene: TRBJ2-7; CDR3 DNA: TGTGCCAGCAGTCCTCTGGGAGGGGTTACCTACGAGCAGTACTTC; CDR3 protein: CASSPLGGVTYEQYF
V gene: TRBV20-1; D gene: TRBD2; clone size: NA; J gene: TRBJ2-1; CDR3 DNA: TGCAGTGCTAGAGTGACTAGCGGGGTTCATGAGCAGTTCTTC; CDR3 protein: CSARVTSGVHEQFF
V gene: TRBV10-3; D gene: NA; clone size: few; J gene: TRBJ1-1; CDR3 DNA: TGTGCCTCGGAGGGAAACACTGAAGCTTTCTTT; CDR3 protein: CASEGNTEAFF
V gene: TRBV12-3/TRBV12-4; D gene: NA; clone size: few; J gene: TRBJ2-7; CDR3 DNA: TGTGCCAGCACCTCCGGGGGTCCCACCTACGAGCAGTACTTC; CDR3 protein: CASTSGGPTYEQYF
V gene: TRBV4-3; D gene: NA; clone size: NA; J gene: TRBJ2-2; CDR3 DNA: TGCGCCAGCAGCCAAGATCCGGTCTACGCGAACACCGGGGAGCTGTTTTTT; CDR3 protein: CASSQDPVYANTGELFF
V gene: TRBV4-3; D gene: NA; clone size: NA; J gene: TRBJ2-3; CDR3 DNA: TGCGCCAGCAGCCAACAAATTACCACAGGGCCGGAGGTCACAGATACGCAGTATTTT; CDR3 protein: CASSQQITTGPEVTDTQYF
V gene: TRBV20-1; D gene: NA; clone size: few; J gene: TRBJ2-3; CDR3 DNA: TGCAGTGCGGGAACGCAGTATTTT; CDR3 protein: CSAGTQYF
V gene: TRBV7-2; D gene: NA; clone size: NA; J gene: TRBJ2-3; CDR3 DNA: TGTGCCAGCAGCTTGACTTATTCAGATACGCAGTATTTT; CDR3 protein: CASSLTYSDTQYF
V gene: TRBV28; D gene: NA; clone size: NA; J gene: TRBJ2-1; CDR3 DNA: TGTGCCAGCAGTTTTATACTTGAGCAGTTCTTC; CDR3 protein: CASSFILEQFF
V gene: TRBV6-2/TRBV6-3; D gene: NA; clone size: NA; J gene: TRBJ1-3; CDR3 DNA: TGTGCCAGCAGGAACCAACTAGGAAACACCATATATTTT; CDR3 protein: CASRNQLGNTIYF
V gene: TRBV7-9; D gene: NA; clone size: few; J gene: TRBJ1-2; CDR3 DNA: TGTGCCAGCAGCCGTCCAGGGGAAGGCTACACCTTC; CDR3 protein: CASSRPGEGYTF
V gene: TRBV9; D gene: TRBD1; clone size: NA; J gene: TRBJ1-6; CDR3 DNA: TGTGCCAGCAGCGTAGAAGACAGGGGAGGGTCACCCCTCCACTTT; CDR3 protein: CASSVEDRGGSPLHF
V gene: TRBV5-1; D gene: TRBD1; clone size: NA; J gene: TRBJ2-7; CDR3 DNA: TGCGCCAGCAGCGGGACGACAGGGGAGAGGGAGCAGTACTTC; CDR3 protein: CASSGTTGEREQYF
V gene: TRBV12-3/TRBV12-4; D gene: TRBD2; clone size: NA; J gene: TRBJ2-5; CDR3 DNA: TGTGCCAGCAGTCTGGGACTAGCGGGGAGATGGGAGACCCAGTACTTC; CDR3 protein: CASSLGLAGRWETQYF
V gene: TRBV7-6; D gene: TRBD2; clone size: few; J gene: TRBJ2-3; CDR3 DNA: TGTGCCAGCAGCTCAGAAGGCGGGACTAGGCTGTATTTT; CDR3 protein: CASSSEGGTRLYF
V gene: TRBV24-1; D gene: NA; clone size: few; J gene: TRBJ2-1; CDR3 DNA: TGTGCCACCAGTGATTTGGGGGATGAGCAGTTCTTC; CDR3 protein: CATSDLGDEQFF
V gene: TRBV6-5; D gene: NA; clone size: NA; J gene: TRBJ1-6; CDR3 DNA: TGTGCCAGCAGGCCAGACAGTCGGTCACCCCTCCACTTT; CDR3 protein: CASRPDSRSPLHF
V gene: TRBV12-3/TRBV12-4; D gene: TRBD2; clone size: NA; J gene: TRBJ2-5; CDR3 DNA: TGTGCCAGCAGTTTAGTATCGGGGGGATTGGGCCAAGAGACCCAGTACTTC; CDR3 protein: CASSLVSGGLGQETQYF
V gene: TRBV25-1; D gene: TRBD1; clone size: NA; J gene: TRBJ1-6; CDR3 DNA: TGTGCCAGCAGTAGATCCGGGACAGGCGCCTTCAATTCACCCCTCCACTTT; CDR3 protein: CASSRSGTGAFNSPLHF
V gene: TRBV19; D gene: NA; clone size: NA; J gene: TRBJ2-2; CDR3 DNA: TGTGCCAGTAGTATTGAAGGGTGGACCGGGGAGCTGTTTTTT; CDR3 protein: CASSIEGWTGELFF
V gene: TRBV27; D gene: NA; clone size: NA; J gene: TRBJ1-5; CDR3 DNA: TGTGCCAGCAGTCCCCGCCCGTCCTGGCAGCCCCAGCATTTT; CDR3 protein: CASSPRPSWQPQHF
V gene: TRBV15; D gene: TRBD2; clone size: few; J gene: TRBJ2-5; CDR3 DNA: TGTGCCACCAGACTAGCGGGGGGGCCGGGAGAGACCCAGTACTTC; CDR3 protein: CATRLAGGPGETQYF
V gene: TRBV7-2; D gene: NA; clone size: NA; J gene: TRBJ1-2; CDR3 DNA: TGTGCCAGCAGCCAACAGGAGGGCTACACCTTC; CDR3 protein: CASSQQEGYTF
V gene: TRBV29-1; D gene: NA; clone size: few; J gene: TRBJ1-1; CDR3 DNA: TGCAGCGTTGACCTGTGGGGCACTGAAGCTTTCTTT; CDR3 protein: CSVDLWGTEAFF
V gene: TRBV10-3; D gene: NA; clone size: once; J gene: TRBJ1-1; CDR3 DNA: TGTGCCATCAGTGATCTTGGGAACACTGAAGCTTTCTTT; CDR3 protein: CAISDLGNTEAFF